The clone carrying this T cell receptor (beta chain) was observed at least ten times. A much larger clone is a single base away; this may be a read error. PCR was performed a second time for 7 to 11 cycles using a sample-barcoded 5' primer and a J-beta primer mix. MiXCR, run by TCRdb on the 5' RACE reads, gives a single entry per CDR3 protein. Counted here are about 800,000 distinct CDR3 sequences, 55% to 75% occurring once; the ten biggest clones make up approximately 23%. The CDR3 totals 13 residues. Germline CDR1 and CDR2: SGHTA and FQGNSA. The trim removed 5 bases at V and 11 bases at J, leaving 9 bases unmatched. Aged roughly 6 to 100, donors were systemically healthy Caucasians from Russia. This specimen belongs to a study of blood T cells in healthy people across ages.

The V gene is TRBV7-2, the J gene TRBJ2-5; 9 bases fit TRBD2. The sample was blood. This TCR came from a man aged 30 to 45 in good health. This chain's CDR3 is CASSRIAGDEQYF. For the CDR3, the DNA is TGTGCCAGCAGCCGAATAGCGGGAGATGAGCAGTACTTC.